Below, one TCR beta chain is given with its context. The antigen it binds to is not known. A much larger clone differs by one base, so this may be a read error. The germline ends are 13 bases apart after V is trimmed by 3 bases and J by 4 bases. The germline V gene (reference sequence) sets CDR1 to MNHEY and CDR2 to SMNVEV. The cysteine opens and the phenylalanine closes a CDR3 of 14 amino acids. Left in the record is the CDR3 DNA by itself, 42 bases read in frame from the first base. Lymph node samples were obtained from the axillary draining lymph nodes of breast cancer patients. The sequencer was an Illumina HiSeq 2000. TCR beta chain libraries were generated through multiplex PCR amplification. The amplified TCR beta chain products were analyzed by high-throughput sequencing. TCRdb reanalyzed the raw reads on its own, using fastp at Q25 for trimming and MiXCR for clone calling, and kept in-frame beta chains. Here each entry gathers all rows of one CDR3 protein and keeps the most common genes and DNA. The sample has 130,000 or so distinct CDR3 sequences on record, about 22% of them singletons. Roughly 2.8% of the sample is taken by the ten largest.

This entry belongs to a study of breast tumors, draining lymph nodes, adjacent tissues listed by TCRdb under 2016. Broadly, across the study: Breast cancer patients provided tumor, adjacent nontumor tissue and axillary lymph nodes, and the study compared the TCR beta repertoires across these three sources. In human breast cancer, the study set out to evaluate how tumor, surrounding tissue and draining lymph node repertoires relate to one another and whether T cells may move between these sites.

Results and caveats for the whole study, not just this receptor: A scenario in which most tumor T cells derive from the lymph node and then expand within tumor tissue was judged to be consistent with the data. Tumor and nontumor tissue repertoires were significantly more similar in luminal-like than in basal-like breast cancer. Tumor T-cell repertoires showed less diversity than lymph node repertoires and more diversity than nontumor tissue repertoires, and tumor T-cell repertoires showed preferential V and J gene usage. The conclusion that tumor T cells originate in lymph nodes was presented as consistent with a hypothesis rather than as directly demonstrated.

Input material: axillary lymph node tissue. The chain was built from TRBV27 and TRBJ2-7; a tentative D match to TRBD2 spans 6 bases. This receptor was taken from a female donor with breast cancer. Some clones in this sample may be carry-over from other donors' samples. CDR3 loop: CASSFGRGRYEQYF. The sequenced DNA: TGTGCCAGCAGTTTCGGACGGGGGAGGTACGAGCAGTACTTC.